This TCR beta chain was sequenced for a study of blood T cell repertoires in COVID-19 (dated by TCRdb to 2018 to 2020). In the study overall: The collaborator samples originated in the United States, Italy and Spain and spanned the acute and convalescent phases of COVID-19. The prospective study material was composed of cDNA or gDNA derived from T cells, B-cell-depleted T cells, or PBMCs. Deeply sampled blood TCRbeta repertoires from subjects exposed to, actively infected with, or recovered from COVID-19 were included in the dataset. A freely available public database, intended as a resource for researchers studying the immune response to SARS-CoV-2, is where the repertoires were released. Samples were obtained from the ongoing ImmuneRACE study (first 160 participants) and from 1,254 subjects provided by 6 global collaborators. The sample metadata nearly always contained a de-identified subject ID, COVID-19 status, age in years and sex. Where HLA class I and class II types were available, the types were taken from metadata supplied by the sample provider, not from assay-based typing.

The germline V gene yields MDHEN for CDR1 and SYDVKM for CDR2. From V the trimming removes 6 bases and from J it removes 0 bases, while the gene matches leave 1 base of the junction unaccounted for. The cysteine opens and the phenylalanine closes a CDR3 of 16 amino acids. Only CDR3 DNA remains: 48 bases, in frame from the first base. The immunoSEQ Assay, a bias-controlled multiplex PCR, was used to amplify TCRbeta CDR3 regions from genomic DNA. Per the source publication's procedure: The number of nucleated cells in each sample was estimated from the amplification of reference gene primers within the assay. Sequence reads were collapsed and filtered to measure the absolute abundance of every unique TCRbeta CDR3 rearrangement. For each sample, productive Simpson clonality was calculated as the square root of Simpson's diversity index over productive rearrangements. As stored in TCRdb, this immuneACCESS dataset retains in-frame rearrangements with V and J assigned. A fraction of the clones does not appear; measured against another copy, unresolved V genes explain less than half of the discrepancy, and the remainder lacks a known reason. D and trimming were read from the DNA, whereas the V and J calls and clone size are those reported in that table. This sample gives around 240,000 clones in total; around 90% of them show up just once. The ten largest make up over 0.75% of the sample.

Results and caveats for the whole study, not just this receptor: The quantity of clinical and demographic metadata differed by source and by participant and was supplied without curation.

To note about this clone: This receptor's antigen is unknown. Per-base qualities were not stored, and no clone one base away is much larger.

Enrolling through a virtual design, the prospective study's participants ranged in age from roughly 18 to 95 years and lived across 24 United States geographic areas. To assign participants to cohorts, the prospective study relied on clinical history that participants themselves reported in a screening survey and a study questionnaire. A participant counted as exposed if, within 2 weeks of entering the study, that participant had been in contact with someone who had a PCR-confirmed or clinician-diagnosed COVID-19 case. Each participant in the prospective study had whole blood, serum and a nasopharyngeal or oropharyngeal swab collected by mobile phlebotomists. Additional blood draws and questionnaires over an approximately 2-month period could optionally be provided by prospective study participants. Before DNA extraction, blood samples from the prospective study were shipped at room temperature or frozen.

The sequencing sample was made of PBMCs or T cells enriched from blood (not recorded which). The TCR originated in a man in his forties or fifties who had been exposed to COVID-19. The chain employs TRBV28 and TRBJ2-1; 14 central bases correspond to TRBD2. CDR3 loop: CASRGTSGSSYNEQFF. The nucleotide sequence is TGTGCCAGCAGGGGGACTAGCGGGAGCTCCTACAATGAGCAGTTCTTC. The full variable domain, with segments outside the CDR3 supplied by the reference TRBV28 and TRBJ2-1 proteins, appears as DVKVTQSSRYLVKRTGEKVFLECVQDMDHENMFWYRQDPGLGLRLIYFSYDVKMKEKGDIPEGYSVSREKKERFSLILESASTNQTSMYLCASRGTSGSSYNEQFFGPGTRLTVL.